This TCR beta chain was captured in a study of T cells in Graves' hyperthyroidism and ophthalmopathy (dated by TCRdb to between 2019 and 2020). Background for the entire study: TCR V-J signatures able to tell the groups apart were searched for in a discovery cohort of 100 patients, of whom under 45 had Graves' ophthalmopathy and some 60 had stable Graves' hyperthyroidism. An independent validation cohort of 18 to 20 hyperthyroidism patients and 15 or so patients who later progressed to ophthalmopathy tested prospective prediction of ophthalmopathy. The roughly 91 discovery patients were randomly divided into training and test sets at a 7:3 ratio. In about six Graves' hyperthyroidism patients, the study also compared T-cell repertoires from thyroid tissue with T-cell repertoires from blood. Following sampling, methimazole starting at 30 mg daily was given to hyperthyroidism patients, and high-dose intravenous methylprednisolone was given to ophthalmopathy patients. The paper describes TCR Vbeta CDR3 sequencing of 135 peripheral blood samples, made up of roughly 40 ophthalmopathy patients, around 78 hyperthyroidism patients and 17 progressor patients.

Summary of the overall study and its limitations: Sample size was not statistically predetermined, and blinding of investigators to group allocation was not performed. Most expanded thyroid clonotypes (frequency above 0.001) were also found in blood, which suggests that blood repertoires may mirror thyroid immune responses. Ophthalmopathy was separated from stable hyperthyroidism by a 13 V-J signature model, with around 88% sensitivity and 81% to 82% specificity obtained in cross-validation and 80%/75% obtained in testing. In validation, progression to ophthalmopathy was predicted by the model with nearly 71% sensitivity and nearly 75% specificity, a median of 6.5 months before onset.

The CDR3 measures 15 amino acids from cysteine to phenylalanine. Just CDR3 DNA is preserved here, 45 bases in frame from base 1. V is pared back by 5 bases and J by 3 bases, with 17 bases lying between the germline termini. For CDR1 and CDR2, the germline V gene lists MNHNS and SASEGT. The study excluded patients with uncontrolled infections, other autoimmune diseases, pregnancy or lactation. Diagnoses were established on the basis of clinical symptoms, serum thyroxine and TRAb, thyroid ultrasound, and orbital computed tomography. Total RNA was extracted with Trizol reagent, and quality was checked on an Agilent 2100 Bioanalyzer. Of note for this clonotype: Which antigen it targets is not known. No base-level quality is on record; no much larger clone is a single base apart.

Amplification of TCR beta CDR3 regions was carried out from RNA transcripts. A first-round RT-PCR of the TCR CDR3 used the HTBI primer set with the Qiagen OneStep RT-PCR kit. Libraries were constructed in a second round of multiplex PCR, after which size selection and purification were performed. Paired-end sequencing of the libraries was performed with 100 bp reads on an Illumina HiSeq2000. The authors' pipeline ran thus. SOAPnuke was used to process the raw data, throwing out any read that contained adapters or uncalled bases, had a mean Phred below 15, or lacked an exact constant-primer or identifier match. COPE v1.2.5 was used to merge the high-quality paired reads, and each unique nucleotide sequence was defined as a clonotype. Clonotypes were aligned to IMGT TRBV, TRBD and TRBJ reference segments using MiTCR v1.1. The analysis was restricted to V-J combinations with a frequency above 0.0001, which together covered about 99% of the repertoires. The TCS score was defined as the ratio of F50 (clonal expansion) to E x V (chaos), calculated using BLOSUM62-based TCRdist between CDR3 peptides within each V-J. Welch's t-statistics and random forest reduced just over 500 V-J features to 13, which were used in a naive Bayes classifier (R e1071). Thyroid-blood repertoire similarity was quantified with the Morisita-Horn index. The public reads were reanalyzed by TCRdb: fastp trimming at Q25, MiXCR alignment, in-frame beta chains only. Rows with a matching CDR3 protein are joined into one entry that keeps the most common DNA and genes. Clone size and V and J calls follow TCRdb, not the original study. Within this sample are hundreds of thousands of distinct CDR3 sequences, with just under 45% of them counted one time only. Less than 9.5% of the sample goes to the ten largest clones.

The specimen was peripheral blood or thyroid tissue (not recorded which). The rearrangement joined TRBV6-1 to TRBJ2-7; TRBD2 might be the D gene, on 5 matching bases. The TCR comes from an adult man with Graves' disease, either hyperthyroidism or ophthalmopathy (not recorded which). The base sequence is TGTGCCAGCAGTCCCAGAGGGCGACAAGACTACGAGCAGTACTTC. It is translated as CASSPRGRQDYEQYF.